The 10 T cell receptor beta chains reported below all come from one sample, sequenced in a study of blood T cell repertoires in COVID-19. The data were produced by immunoSEQ multiplex PCR, yet TCRdb's version contains in-frame clones alone and is incomplete. Here the sample spans more than 300,000 clones, approximately 89% being singletons. The sample taken for sequencing was peripheral blood. The receptors come from a woman in her 30s with COVID-19, enrolled during active disease.

The chain recombines TRBV27 with TRBJ1-5; no definite D call. This CDR3 is built from 13 residues. CDR1 is MNHEY, CDR2 SMNVEV, per germline (reference sequence). Between the trimmed V and J ends, which lost 2 bases and 2 bases, there was a span of 4 bases. The CDR3 region has the DNA TGTGCCAGCAGTTTACAGGGCAATCAGCCCCAGCATTTT. Amino acids: CASSLQGNQPQHF.

This chain uses TRBV19 with TRBJ1-6, with D possibly being TRBD1 (5 bases). The germline V gene has CDR1 LNHDA and CDR2 SQIVND (reference sequence). V shed 5 bases and J shed 7 bases, with 18 bases lying between them. This CDR3 is built from 16 residues. In nucleotides, the CDR3 is TGTGCCAGTAGTCCAACAGGTCTGGGCCAAAATTCACCCCTCCACTTT. This gives the protein CASSPTGLGQNSPLHF.

The chain combines TRBV4-1 with TRBJ2-7; 7 bases match TRBD1. Germline CDR1 MGHRA, CDR2 YSYEKL. The V gene end was trimmed by 4 bases and the J gene end by 0 bases; junction bases not matched to a gene: 6. This CDR3 has 15 residues. CDR3 residues: CASSPPGQNSYEQYF. CDR3 sequence (DNA): TGCGCCAGCAGCCCCCCGGGACAGAACTCCTACGAGCAGTACTTC.

The CDR3 nucleotides read TGTGCCAGTAGACCGACAGGAAGCTCCTACAATGAGCAGTTCTTC. Residues: CASRPTGSSYNEQFF. The chain couples TRBV19 to TRBJ2-1, with D tentatively TRBD1 (6 bases). V gave up 6 bases and J gave up 0 bases, with 12 bases separating them. The CDR3 consists of 15 residues. Looked up from germline, CDR1 is LNHDA and CDR2 is SQIVND (reference sequence).

This CDR3 reads CASKSVWEIGQVGDSNQPQHF. CDR3 nucleotides: TGTGCCAGCAAGTCAGTTTGGGAGATCGGACAGGTCGGGGATAGCAATCAGCCCCAGCATTTT. The rearrangement links TRBV19 to TRBJ1-5, with TRBD1 matching 7 bases. Germline CDR1 is LNHDA and CDR2 is SQIVND (reference sequence). The CDR3 runs to 21 residues. Losses at the gene ends were 9 bases for V and 0 bases for J; bases not matched to a gene: 26.

The chain recombines TRBV18 with TRBJ2-3; D perhaps matches TRBD2 (6 bases). With 5 bases removed from V and 3 bases from J, the gap between germline ends came to 18 bases. The CDR3 consists of 16 residues. Germline V gives CDR1 KGHSH, CDR2 LQKENI. The CDR3 reads CASSGDSVIGTDTQYF. For the CDR3, the DNA is TGTGCCAGCTCAGGGGACTCCGTTATAGGTACAGATACGCAGTATTTT.

The rearrangement uses TRBV6-6 and TRBJ1-6; D not certain. This CDR3 contains 14 residues. Germline V gene data show CDR1 as MNHNY and CDR2 as SVGAGI (reference sequence). V dropped 0 bases and J dropped 6 bases, with 6 bases sitting between them. CDR3 DNA: TGTGCCAGCAGTTACTCGACAATTAATTCACCCCTCCACTTT. This codes for CASSYSTINSPLHF.

The chain joins TRBV4-3 to TRBJ2-1; D might be TRBD1 (7 bases). The CDR3 runs 16 residues. Trimming removed 3 bases from V and 4 bases from J, with 16 bases in between. Germline V CDR1 and CDR2: LGHNA, YSLEER. The CDR3: CASSQRGDRAYNEQFF. CDR3 nucleotide sequence: TGCGCCAGCAGCCAGAGGGGGGACAGAGCTTACAATGAGCAGTTCTTC.

V and J are TRBV5-1 and TRBJ2-3; 10 positions agree with TRBD1. The CDR3 has 17 residues. Germline V gives CDR1 SGHRS, CDR2 YFSETQ. V shed 2 bases, J shed 6 bases, and the junction held 12 bases outside the gene matches. Here the CDR3 reads CASSLGDRGQGRDTQYF. CDR3 nucleotide sequence: TGCGCCAGCAGCTTAGGAGACAGGGGGCAAGGAAGGGATACGCAGTATTTT. Full variable domain (missing parts from reference TRBV5-1 and TRBJ2-3): KAGVTQTPRYLIKTRGQQVTLSCSPISGHRSVSWYQQTPGQGLQFLFEYFSETQRNKGNFPGRFSGRQFSNSRSEMNVSTLELGDSALYLCASSLGDRGQGRDTQYFGPGTRLTVL.

This clone was detected a few times. The chain has TRBV2 and TRBJ2-1, with 8 bases fitting TRBD2. Per germline, CDR1 SNHLY and CDR2 FYNNEI. The CDR3 covers 14 residues. With V trimmed by 7 bases and J by 5 bases, 7 bases remained unmatched. The CDR3 bases are TGTGCCAGCATAACATGGCGGGGGGACAATGAGCAGTTCTTC. It specifies CASITWRGDNEQFF. Variable domain in full (rest from reference TRBV2 and TRBJ2-1): EPEVTQTPSHQVTQMGQEVILRCVPISNHLYFYWYRQILGQKVEFLVSFYNNEISEKSEIFDDQFSVERPDGSNFTLKIRSTKLEDSAMYFCASITWRGDNEQFFGPGTRLTVL.